This is a list of T cell receptor beta chains from one sample in a study of blood T cell dynamics during melanoma immunotherapy. Sequencing was performed with immunoSEQ multiplex PCR; in TCRdb, only in-frame clones are kept and a portion is missing. The table records 3,400 or so clones, about 92% of them present only once. Sample: effector memory CD8+ T cells from blood, taken from a patient treated with checkpoint blockade. Source of these receptors: a human donor with melanoma. Both conserved end residues are part of each CDR3. D genes are given only for firm matches. The size of a clone is reported for some rows only, either as once, few or many, or as a class for expanded clones.

d_gene,v_gene,j_gene,abundance,CDR3nt,CDR3aa
NA,TRBV11-2,TRBJ2-7,NA,TGTGCCAGCAGCTTAGAACACCCGGGTCGCCCCTACGAGCAGTACTTC,CASSLEHPGRPYEQYF
NA,TRBV9,TRBJ2-1,NA,TGTGCCAGCAGCGGCGCTGCCTCGCGGGGTGAGCAGTTCTTC,CASSGAASRGEQFF
TRBD1,TRBV27,TRBJ1-6,NA,TGTGCCAGCAGTTTGGGACAGGGAGGCTCACCCCTCCACTTT,CASSLGQGGSPLHF
NA,TRBV9,TRBJ2-1,once,TGTGCCAGCAGCGCCGGGACACAACTTAACAATGAGCAGTTCTTC,CASSAGTQLNNEQFF
NA,TRBV28,TRBJ2-3,NA,TGTGCCAGCAGTTGGGAGGAGGAAGGCACAGATACGCAGTATTTT,CASSWEEEGTDTQYF
NA,TRBV4-3,TRBJ2-1,NA,TGCGCCAGCAGCCAAGATAGAGGACCCCACAATGAGCAGTTCTTC,CASSQDRGPHNEQFF
TRBD2,TRBV30,TRBJ2-7,NA,TGTGCCTGGAGTGTAGCTACTAGCGGGAGTTACGAGCAGTACTTC,CAWSVATSGSYEQYF
NA,TRBV4-3,TRBJ2-1,NA,TGCGCCAGCAGCCAAGATAGTGGATTTCTTGAGCAGTTCTTC,CASSQDSGFLEQFF
NA,TRBV27,TRBJ2-7,few,TGTGCCAGCAGTTTGAGGACATCCTACGAGCAGTACTTC,CASSLRTSYEQYF
NA,TRBV28,TRBJ1-2,NA,TGTGCCAGCAGTTTGGGGACAAGCGCTTATGGCTACACCTTC,CASSLGTSAYGYTF
TRBD2,TRBV19,TRBJ2-1,NA,TGTGCCAGTAGCCTCGGGAGCGGGGCCCCCAATGAGCAGTTCTTC,CASSLGSGAPNEQFF
TRBD1,TRBV27,TRBJ1-6,NA,TGTGCCAGCAGGGACAGGGGGCTCTCGGTGGATTCACCCCTCCACTTT,CASRDRGLSVDSPLHF
NA,TRBV7-3,TRBJ2-1,NA,TGTGCCAGCAGCCCGTCCCTACAGGGCAATGAGCAGTTCTTC,CASSPSLQGNEQFF
NA,TRBV4-3,TRBJ2-2,NA,TGCGCCAGCAGCCAAGACTTCAGCATGACCGGGGAGCTGTTTTTT,CASSQDFSMTGELFF
NA,TRBV2,TRBJ2-7,few,TGTGCCAGCGGGACAACCGGGACTGGTGTCTACGAGCAGTACTTC,CASGTTGTGVYEQYF
TRBD1,TRBV6-1,TRBJ1-2,NA,TGTGCCAGCAGTGAAAGGGGGACAGGGTCAAACTATGGCTACACCTTC,CASSERGTGSNYGYTF
NA,TRBV28,TRBJ1-1,once,TGTGCCAGCAGTTTAGTTCTGGGGAGGACTGAAGCTTTCTTT,CASSLVLGRTEAFF
NA,TRBV11-3,TRBJ1-4,NA,TGTGCCAGCAGCACTTCTTCGGGACCGAGCAATGAAAAACTGTTTTTC,CASSTSSGPSNEKLFF
NA,TRBV7-9,TRBJ2-1,NA,TGTGCCAGCAGCTCGGACGGGTCCGGGCGCAATGAGCAGTTCTTC,CASSSDGSGRNEQFF
NA,TRBV6-5,TRBJ1-4,NA,TGTGCCAGCACCATGGTTTCTGGGGGAGGTGAAAAACTGTTTTTT,CASTMVSGGGEKLFF
TRBD2,TRBV15,TRBJ2-3,NA,TGTGCCACCAGCAGAGAAGGGACTAGCGGGCGCTCAGATACGCAGTATTTT,CATSREGTSGRSDTQYF
NA,TRBV6-5,TRBJ2-1,NA,TGTGCCAGCAGATGGGTAAACAATGAGCAGTTCTTC,CASRWVNNEQFF
NA,TRBV29-1,TRBJ1-2,NA,TGCAGCGTTGAAGACGTGGACTATGGCTACACCTTC,CSVEDVDYGYTF
NA,TRBV9,TRBJ2-3,NA,TGTGCCAGCAGCGTAGAGGGGACTGGGGATACGCAGTATTTT,CASSVEGTGDTQYF
NA,TRBV4-3,TRBJ2-1,NA,TGCGCCAGCAGCCAAGGTAACCAGGGGAAGGGTGAGCAGTTCTTC,CASSQGNQGKGEQFF
NA,TRBV6-5,TRBJ2-1,NA,TGTGCCAGCAGTTACTCGAGCGCTAGCGTTTACAATGAGCAGTTCTTC,CASSYSSASVYNEQFF
NA,TRBV12-2,TRBJ2-5,NA,TGTGCAAGTCGCTTGGGACGAAGCCAAGAGACCCAGTACTTC,CASRLGRSQETQYF
NA,TRBV19,TRBJ2-1,once,TGTGCCAGTAGCCTGGGACTCAATGAGCAGTTCTTC,CASSLGLNEQFF
NA,TRBV29-1,TRBJ1-1,NA,TGCAGCGTTGAGGGCAGAAACACTGAAGCTTTCTTT,CSVEGRNTEAFF
NA,TRBV5-4,TRBJ2-7,NA,TGTGCCAGCAGCTTTGGAGCGGGCGAGTACGAGCAGTACTTC,CASSFGAGEYEQYF
TRBD2,TRBV7-2,TRBJ2-7,NA,TGTGCCAGCAGCGGCGGGGGGTACTCCTACGAGCAGTACTTC,CASSGGGYSYEQYF
TRBD1,TRBV5-5,TRBJ1-2,NA,TGTGCCAGCAGCTTGGTCTGGGCGGACAGGGCGGAAGGAACCTATGGCTACACCTTC,CASSLVWADRAEGTYGYTF
TRBD2,TRBV5-5,TRBJ2-7,NA,TGTGCCAGCAGCAGGACTAGCGGCGAGCAGTACTTC,CASSRTSGEQYF